This record covers a single T cell receptor (beta chain). Its antigen is currently unknown. The sample contains more than one DNA sequence encoding this CDR3. This record belongs to a study of T cell responses to AZD1222 COVID-19 vaccine. Study findings and constraints: Close to half of spike-specific TCRs reportedly recognize unmutated variant regions. The study found vaccine-associated CD4 TCRs spanning spike, dominant at 160-218 and 743-854.

V was trimmed by 1 base and J by 4 bases, leaving 4 bases between them. The CDR3 is 12 amino acids. Germline lookup yields CDR1 MDHEN and CDR2 SYDVKM. This table comes from immunoSEQ multiplex PCR, and its TCRdb copy is limited to in-frame clones, with some not included. This table holds some 150,000 clones, 75% to 90% found once. The chain links TRBV28 to TRBJ1-2; no firm D call. This sample comprised peripheral blood, obtained 28 days after the second AZD1222 dose. The TCR was taken from an adult who received the AZD1222 COVID-19 vaccine. DNA for the CDR3: TGTGCCAGCAGTTTATCCGGCTATGGCTACACCTTC. It is translated as CASSLSGYGYTF.